These 8 T cell receptor beta chains were sequenced from one sample in a study of high-grade serous ovarian cancer treatment subgroups. Tumor samples were obtained before definitive surgery or chemotherapy. Sequenced by immunoSEQ multiplex PCR; TCRdb stores in-frame clones only, minus some. The table shows nearly 15,000 clones, with 86% occurring only once. The sample consisted of tumor tissue. These receptors came from a human donor with high-grade serous ovarian cancer.

This rearrangement joins TRBV4-1 to TRBJ2-7; the match to TRBD1 covers 10 bases. There are 15 residues in the CDR3. J gave up 3 bases and V 1 base, and 3 bases lay outside the gene matches. Germline assignment: CDR1 MGHRA and CDR2 YSYEKL. The CDR3 region is CASSQGWTGGYEQYF. The CDR3, as DNA: TGCGCCAGCAGCCAAGGCTGGACAGGGGGCTACGAGCAGTACTTC.

This chain joins TRBV11-3 and TRBJ2-5; D unclear. The CDR3 runs to 14 residues. V dropped 0 bases and J dropped 1 base, with 6 bases sitting between them. Germline V gives CDR1 SGHNT, CDR2 YENEEA. CDR3: CASSLDPLQETQYF. The CDR3 bases are TGTGCCAGCAGCTTAGATCCCCTCCAAGAGACCCAGTACTTC.

This chain links TRBV14 with TRBJ1-1; D is undetermined. Trimming removed 4 bases from V and 0 bases from J, with 18 bases in between. The CDR3 loop spans 17 amino acids. CDR1 is SGHDN and CDR2 is FVKESK in the germline V gene. The CDR3 DNA reads as TGTGCCAGCAGCCTCGAAACACACCGAAACATGAACACTGAAGCTTTCTTT. Translating it yields CASSLETHRNMNTEAFF.

The rearrangement links TRBV5-8 to TRBJ2-5, with D perhaps matching TRBD1 (6 bases). Germline V lookup: CDR1 SGHTS, CDR2 YDEGEE. This CDR3 spans 13 amino acids. Trimming shortened V by 9 bases and J by 2 bases, and 14 bases separated the two germline ends. DNA for the CDR3: TGTGCCAACCGGGGCAGGGGTCAAGAGACCCAGTACTTC. The encoded protein is CANRGRGQETQYF.

The V call is TRBV7-8, the J call TRBJ1-2, with D maybe TRBD1 (6 bases). The germline V and J ends were trimmed by 3 bases and 6 bases, with 20 bases remaining between them. Germline values: CDR1 SGHVS, CDR2 FQNEAQ. The CDR3 runs to 16 residues. CDR3 DNA: TGTGCCAGCAGCTTTAGCGAGGGGACTCACAGGGATGGCTACACCTTC. It translates to CASSFSEGTHRDGYTF. The full variable domain, completed using reference TRBV7-8 and TRBJ1-2, is GAGVSQSPRYKVAKRGQDVALRCDPISGHVSLFWYQQALGQGPEFLTYFQNEAQLDKSGLPSDRFFAERPEGSVSTLKIQRTQQEDSAVYLCASSFSEGTHRDGYTFGSGTRLTVV.

V gene TRBV10-2 combines with J gene TRBJ1-3; tentatively, D is TRBD1 (6 bases). The CDR3 covers 15 residues. Germline V gene lookup returns CDR1 WSHSY and CDR2 SAAADI. With 3 bases removed from V and 4 bases from J, the gap between germline ends came to 13 bases. The CDR3 here is CASSEQGSVGNTIYF. The CDR3 bases are TGCGCCAGCAGTGAACAGGGATCGGTCGGAAACACCATATATTTT.

This chain links TRBV2 with TRBJ1-5, with a tentative D call TRBD1 (5 bases). Germline V CDR1 and CDR2: SNHLY, FYNNEI. The CDR3 loop spans 14 amino acids. The V end was cut by 2 bases, the J end by 9 bases, with 14 bases between. CDR3 protein: CASSENGGGGPQHF. CDR3 coding DNA: TGTGCCAGCAGTGAAAATGGGGGGGGAGGGCCCCAGCATTTT.

The chain is built from TRBV7-6 and TRBJ2-7, with TRBD1 matching over 7 bases. After removal of 5 bases from V and 2 bases from J, the junction contained 9 bases not matched to a gene. This CDR3 spans 15 amino acids. The germline CDR1 and CDR2 sequences are SGHVS and FNYEAQ. The chain's CDR3 is CASSKGDSQTYEQYF. The DNA for the CDR3 is TGTGCCAGCAGCAAGGGGGACAGCCAGACCTACGAGCAGTACTTC.